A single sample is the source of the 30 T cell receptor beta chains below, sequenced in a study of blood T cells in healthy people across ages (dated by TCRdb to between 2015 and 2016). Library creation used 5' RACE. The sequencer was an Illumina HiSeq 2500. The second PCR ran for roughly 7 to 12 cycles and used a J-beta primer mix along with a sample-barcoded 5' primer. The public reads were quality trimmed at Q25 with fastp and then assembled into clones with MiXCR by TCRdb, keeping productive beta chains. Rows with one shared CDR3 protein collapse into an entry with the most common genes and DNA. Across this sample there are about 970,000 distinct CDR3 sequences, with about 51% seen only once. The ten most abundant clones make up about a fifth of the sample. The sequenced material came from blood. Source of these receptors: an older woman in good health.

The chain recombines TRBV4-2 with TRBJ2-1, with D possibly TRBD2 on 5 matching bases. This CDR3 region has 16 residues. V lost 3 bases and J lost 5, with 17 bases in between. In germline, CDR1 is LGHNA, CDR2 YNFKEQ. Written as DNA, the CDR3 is TGTGCCAGCAGCCAGCGAGGAAGCGGCCGACACAATGAGCAGTTCTTC. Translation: CASSQRGSGRHNEQFF.

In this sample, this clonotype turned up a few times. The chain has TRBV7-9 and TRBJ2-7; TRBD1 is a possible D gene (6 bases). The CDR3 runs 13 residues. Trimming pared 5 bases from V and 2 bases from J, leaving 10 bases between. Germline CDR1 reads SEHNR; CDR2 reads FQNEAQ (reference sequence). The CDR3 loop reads CASSDRTTYEQYF. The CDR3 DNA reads TGTGCCAGCAGCGACAGGACGACCTACGAGCAGTACTTC.

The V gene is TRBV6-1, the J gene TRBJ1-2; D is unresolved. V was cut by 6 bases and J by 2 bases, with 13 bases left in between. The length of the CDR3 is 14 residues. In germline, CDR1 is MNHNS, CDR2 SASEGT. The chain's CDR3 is CASRLSAGNYGYTF. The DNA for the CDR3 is TGTGCCAGCAGGCTGTCCGCGGGCAACTATGGCTACACCTTC.

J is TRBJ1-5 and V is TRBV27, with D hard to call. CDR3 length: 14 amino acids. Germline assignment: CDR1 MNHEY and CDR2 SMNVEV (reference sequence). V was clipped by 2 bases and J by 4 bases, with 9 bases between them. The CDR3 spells CASSLRGRNQPQHF. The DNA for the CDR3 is TGTGCCAGCAGTTTACGGGGTAGAAATCAGCCCCAGCATTTT.

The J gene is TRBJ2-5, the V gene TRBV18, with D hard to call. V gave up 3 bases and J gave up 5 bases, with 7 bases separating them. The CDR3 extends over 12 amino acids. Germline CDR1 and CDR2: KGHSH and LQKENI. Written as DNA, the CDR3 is TGTGCCAGCTCACCGACGTTGGAGACCCAGTACTTC. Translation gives CASSPTLETQYF. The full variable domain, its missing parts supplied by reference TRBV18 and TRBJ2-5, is NAGVMQNPRHLVRRRGQEARLRCSPMKGHSHVYWYRQLPEEGLKFMVYLQKENIIDESGMPKERFSAEFPKEGPSILRIQQVVRGDSAAYFCASSPTLETQYFGPGTRLLVL.

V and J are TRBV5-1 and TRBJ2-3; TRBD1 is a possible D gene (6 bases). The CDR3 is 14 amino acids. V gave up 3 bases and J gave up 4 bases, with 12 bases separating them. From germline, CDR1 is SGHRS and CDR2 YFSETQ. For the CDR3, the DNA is TGCGCCAGCAGCTACGGAACAGGGTCAGATACGCAGTATTTT. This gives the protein CASSYGTGSDTQYF.

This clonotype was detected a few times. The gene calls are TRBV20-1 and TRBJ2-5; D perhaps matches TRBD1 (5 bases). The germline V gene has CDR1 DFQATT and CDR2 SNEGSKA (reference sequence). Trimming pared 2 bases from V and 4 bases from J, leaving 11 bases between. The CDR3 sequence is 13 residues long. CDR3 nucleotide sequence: TGCAGTGCTAGAAGGCAGGGTGGAGAGACCCAGTACTTC. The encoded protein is CSARRQGGETQYF.

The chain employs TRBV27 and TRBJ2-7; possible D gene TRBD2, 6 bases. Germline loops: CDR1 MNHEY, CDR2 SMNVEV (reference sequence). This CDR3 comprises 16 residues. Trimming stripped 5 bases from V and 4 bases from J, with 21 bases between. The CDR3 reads CASSPTRPAEGYEQYF. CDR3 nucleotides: TGTGCCAGCAGTCCCACCCGGCCAGCGGAGGGTTACGAGCAGTACTTC.

The CDR3 spells CSVARALGYGYTF. The CDR3, as DNA: TGCAGCGTTGCCAGGGCCCTTGGCTATGGCTACACCTTC. The genes are TRBV29-1 and TRBJ1-2, with D perhaps TRBD1 (5 bases). The germline V gene encodes CDR1 SQVTM and CDR2 ANQGSEA. CDR3 length: 13 residues. V gave up 4 bases and J gave up 4 bases, with 13 bases separating them. Filled out from reference TRBV29-1 and TRBJ1-2, the complete variable domain reads SAVISQKPSRDICQRGTSLTIQCQVDSQVTMMFWYRQQPGQSLTLIATANQGSEATYESGFVIDKFPISRPNLTFSTLTVSNMSPEDSSIYLCSVARALGYGYTFGSGTRLTVV.

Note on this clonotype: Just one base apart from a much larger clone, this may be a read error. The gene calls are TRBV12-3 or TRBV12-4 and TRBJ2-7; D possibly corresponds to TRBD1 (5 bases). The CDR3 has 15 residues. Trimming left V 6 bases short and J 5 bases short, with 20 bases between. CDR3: CASRTGRAGNDEQYF. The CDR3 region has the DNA TGTGCCAGCAGAACCGGTCGAGCAGGGAACGACGAGCAGTACTTC.

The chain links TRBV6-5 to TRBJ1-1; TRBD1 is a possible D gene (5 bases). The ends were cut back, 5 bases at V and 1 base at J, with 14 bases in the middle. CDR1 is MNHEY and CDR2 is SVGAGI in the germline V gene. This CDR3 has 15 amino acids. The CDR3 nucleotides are TGTGCCAGCAGTCAAGGGACGATCTGGAACACTGAAGCTTTCTTT. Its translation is CASSQGTIWNTEAFF.

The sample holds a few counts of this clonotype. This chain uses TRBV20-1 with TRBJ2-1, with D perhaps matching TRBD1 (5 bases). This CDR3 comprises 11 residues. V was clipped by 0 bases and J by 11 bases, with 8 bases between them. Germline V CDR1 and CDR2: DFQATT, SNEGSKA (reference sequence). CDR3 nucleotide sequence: TGCAGTGCTAGAGATTGGGGCCAGCAGTTCTTC. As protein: CSARDWGQQFF.

The DNA for the CDR3 is TGTGCCACCAGCAGGAATATAGCGGGAGGACAAGAGACCCAGTACTTC. It yields the protein CATSRNIAGGQETQYF. The chain is built from TRBV15 and TRBJ2-5, with 10 bases matching TRBD2. V shed 3 bases and J 2 bases; nucleotides not matched to a gene: 6. The CDR3 totals 16 residues. Germline CDR1 and CDR2: LNHNV and YYDKDF (reference sequence).

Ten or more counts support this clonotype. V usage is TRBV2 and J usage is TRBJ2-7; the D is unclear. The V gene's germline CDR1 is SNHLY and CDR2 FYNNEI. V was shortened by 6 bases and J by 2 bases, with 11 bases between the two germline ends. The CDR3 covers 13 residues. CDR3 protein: CASSPTKTYEQYF. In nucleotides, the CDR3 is TGTGCCAGCAGCCCAACCAAAACCTACGAGCAGTACTTC.

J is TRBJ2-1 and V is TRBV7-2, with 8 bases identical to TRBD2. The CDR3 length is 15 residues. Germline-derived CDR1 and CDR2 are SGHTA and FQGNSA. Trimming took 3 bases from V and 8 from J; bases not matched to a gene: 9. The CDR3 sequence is CASSFGGTRGDEQFF. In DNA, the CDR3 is TGTGCCAGCAGCTTCGGGGGGACTAGGGGCGATGAGCAGTTCTTC.

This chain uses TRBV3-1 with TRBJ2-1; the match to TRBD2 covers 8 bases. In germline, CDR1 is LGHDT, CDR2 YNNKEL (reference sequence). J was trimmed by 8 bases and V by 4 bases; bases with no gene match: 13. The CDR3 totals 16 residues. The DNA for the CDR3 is TGTGCCAGCAGCCTTTCCGGGACTAGAAGGGCTTATGAGCAGTTCTTC. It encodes CASSLSGTRRAYEQFF.

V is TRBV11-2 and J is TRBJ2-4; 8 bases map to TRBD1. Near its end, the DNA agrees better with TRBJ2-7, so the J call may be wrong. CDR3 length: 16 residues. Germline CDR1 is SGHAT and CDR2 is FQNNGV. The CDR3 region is CASSLVRGQVTYEQYF. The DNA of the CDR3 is TGTGCCAGCAGCTTAGTTCGGGGACAGGTCACCTACGAGCAGTACTTC.

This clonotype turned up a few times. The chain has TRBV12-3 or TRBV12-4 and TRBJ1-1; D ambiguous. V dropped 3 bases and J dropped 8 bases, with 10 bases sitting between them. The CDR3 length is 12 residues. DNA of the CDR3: TGTGCCAGCAGTTTTGCCCGTCTGGAAGCTTTCTTT. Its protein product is CASSFARLEAFF.

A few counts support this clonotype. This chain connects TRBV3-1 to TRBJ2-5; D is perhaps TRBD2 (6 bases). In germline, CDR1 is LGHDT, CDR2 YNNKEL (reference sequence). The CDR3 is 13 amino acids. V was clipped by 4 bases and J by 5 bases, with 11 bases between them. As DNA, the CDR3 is TGTGCCAGCAGCCGCGGGGTGAGGGAGACCCAGTACTTC. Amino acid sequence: CASSRGVRETQYF.

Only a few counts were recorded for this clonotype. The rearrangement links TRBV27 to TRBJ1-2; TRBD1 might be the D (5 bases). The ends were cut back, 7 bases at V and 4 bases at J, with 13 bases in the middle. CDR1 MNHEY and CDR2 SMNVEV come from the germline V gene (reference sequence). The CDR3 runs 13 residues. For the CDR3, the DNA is TGTGCCAGCACTGACGGGACCGGCTATGGCTACACCTTC. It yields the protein CASTDGTGYGYTF.

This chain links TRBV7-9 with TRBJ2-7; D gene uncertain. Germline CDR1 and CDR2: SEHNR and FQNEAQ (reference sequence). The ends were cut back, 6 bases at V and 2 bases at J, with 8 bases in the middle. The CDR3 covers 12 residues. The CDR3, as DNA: TGTGCCAGCAGATTGAACACCTACGAGCAGTACTTC. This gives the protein CASRLNTYEQYF.

The CDR3: CASSPGQKYQPQHF. CDR3 nucleotides: TGTGCCAGCAGCCCAGGACAGAAATATCAGCCCCAGCATTTT. The V and J genes are TRBV7-2 and TRBJ1-5; tentatively, D is TRBD1 (6 bases). CDR3 length equals 14 residues. Trimming took 5 bases from V and 5 from J, leaving 13 bases between them. Germline CDR1 and CDR2: SGHTA and FQGNSA.

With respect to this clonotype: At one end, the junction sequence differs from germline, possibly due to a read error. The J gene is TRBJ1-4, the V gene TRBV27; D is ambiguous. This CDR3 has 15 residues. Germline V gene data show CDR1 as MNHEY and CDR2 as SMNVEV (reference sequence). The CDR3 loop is CASSLGRGIQERLFF. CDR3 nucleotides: TGTGCCAGCAGTTTAGGGCGAGGGATCCAAGAAAGACTGTTTTTT.

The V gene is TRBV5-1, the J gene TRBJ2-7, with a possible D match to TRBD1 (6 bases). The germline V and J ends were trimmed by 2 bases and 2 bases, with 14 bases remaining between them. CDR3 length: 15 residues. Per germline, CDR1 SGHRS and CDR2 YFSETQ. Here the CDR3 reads CASSLTGYGTYEQYF. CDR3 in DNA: TGCGCCAGCAGCTTAACAGGGTATGGGACCTACGAGCAGTACTTC.

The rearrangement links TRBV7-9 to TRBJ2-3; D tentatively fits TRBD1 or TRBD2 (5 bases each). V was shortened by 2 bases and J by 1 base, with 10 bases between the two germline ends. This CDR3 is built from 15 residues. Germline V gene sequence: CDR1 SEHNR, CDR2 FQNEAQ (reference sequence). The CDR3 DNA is TGTGCCAGCAGCTTATCCCAGGGAGGCACAGATACGCAGTATTTT. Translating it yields CASSLSQGGTDTQYF.

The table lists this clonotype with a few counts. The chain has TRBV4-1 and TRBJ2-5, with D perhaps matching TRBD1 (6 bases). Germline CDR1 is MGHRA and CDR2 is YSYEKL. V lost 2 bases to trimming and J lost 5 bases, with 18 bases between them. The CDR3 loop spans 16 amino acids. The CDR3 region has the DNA TGCGCCAGCAGCCAACCTACAGGGAAGCGATGGGAGACCCAGTACTTC. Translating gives CASSQPTGKRWETQYF.

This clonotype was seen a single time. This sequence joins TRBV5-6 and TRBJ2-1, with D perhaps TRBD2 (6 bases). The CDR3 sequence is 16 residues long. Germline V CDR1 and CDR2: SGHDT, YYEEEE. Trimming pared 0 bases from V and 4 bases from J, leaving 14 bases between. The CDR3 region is CASSLGTGAAYNEQFF. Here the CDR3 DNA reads TGTGCCAGCAGCTTGGGAACGGGAGCCGCATACAATGAGCAGTTCTTC.

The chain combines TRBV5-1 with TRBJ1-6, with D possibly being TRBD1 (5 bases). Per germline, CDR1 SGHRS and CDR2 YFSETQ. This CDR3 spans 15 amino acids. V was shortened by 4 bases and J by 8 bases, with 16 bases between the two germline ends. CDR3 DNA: TGCGCCAGCAGCCCTCTGTCGGGGCTGGATTCACCCCTCCACTTT. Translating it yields CASSPLSGLDSPLHF.

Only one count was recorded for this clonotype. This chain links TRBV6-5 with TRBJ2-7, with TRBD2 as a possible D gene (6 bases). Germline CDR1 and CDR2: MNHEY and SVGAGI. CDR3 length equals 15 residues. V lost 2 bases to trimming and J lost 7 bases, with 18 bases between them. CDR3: CASSYRASDHNEQYF. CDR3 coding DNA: TGTGCCAGCAGTTACAGGGCTAGCGACCACAATGAGCAGTACTTC.

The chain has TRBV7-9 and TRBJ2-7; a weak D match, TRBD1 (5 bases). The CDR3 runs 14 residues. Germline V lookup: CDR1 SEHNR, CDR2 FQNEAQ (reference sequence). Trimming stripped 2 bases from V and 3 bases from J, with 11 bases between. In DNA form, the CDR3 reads TGTGCCAGCAGCTTATTAGGGGTCTACTACGAGCAGTACTTC. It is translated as CASSLLGVYYEQYF.